These 25 T cell receptor beta chains originate from one sample sequenced in a study of T cells in Graves' hyperthyroidism and ophthalmopathy. There were TCR beta CDR3 regions amplified from RNA transcripts. The HTBI set primed first-round TCR CDR3 RT-PCR. Each CDR3 protein gets one entry after TCRdb re-called the multiplex PCR reads with MiXCR. In the table there are 700,000 or so distinct CDR3 sequences, around 15% of which are singletons. Sequenced material: blood. The source of these receptors is a man aged 18-30 years with Graves' hyperthyroidism.

This chain links TRBV7-9 with TRBJ2-2, with 12 bases identical to TRBD1. The CDR3 runs 17 residues. J gave up 6 bases and V 0 bases, and 5 bases lay outside the gene matches. Germline V CDR1 and CDR2: SEHNR, FQNEAQ (reference sequence). CDR3 loop: CASSLAKGQGASGELFF. The CDR3 DNA sequence: TGTGCCAGCAGCTTAGCTAAGGGACAGGGGGCCTCCGGGGAGCTGTTTTTT.

This clonotype has only a few counts. The chain combines TRBV27 with TRBJ1-5; a possible D gene is TRBD1 (5 bases). Germline CDR1 MNHEY, CDR2 SMNVEV (reference sequence). The length of the CDR3 is 16 residues. Trimming took 6 bases from V and 3 from J, leaving 18 bases between them. The CDR3: CASSRGTSGINQPQHF. In nucleotides, the CDR3 is TGTGCCAGCAGCCGCGGGACGTCTGGGATCAATCAGCCCCAGCATTTT.

This clonotype was recorded many times. The CDR3 region is CASSLGQANIQYF. Here the CDR3 DNA reads TGTGCCAGCAGCTTAGGACAGGCAAACATTCAGTACTTC. This sequence joins TRBV7-8 and TRBJ2-4; a possible D gene is TRBD1 (6 bases). V shed 1 base and J shed 6 bases, with 7 bases lying between them. From germline, CDR1 is SGHVS and CDR2 FQNEAQ. There are 13 residues in the CDR3. Drawing the rest from reference TRBV7-8 and TRBJ2-4, the complete variable domain is GAGVSQSPRYKVAKRGQDVALRCDPISGHVSLFWYQQALGQGPEFLTYFQNEAQLDKSGLPSDRFFAERPEGSVSTLKIQRTQQEDSAVYLCASSLGQANIQYFGAGTRLSVL.

In its sample, this clonotype was seen many times. This sequence joins TRBV11-2 and TRBJ2-4, with 7 bases that match TRBD1. There are 16 residues in the CDR3. The germline gives CDR1 SGHAT, CDR2 FQNNGV. The ends lost 1 base at V and 7 bases at J; junction bases unmatched: 10. The CDR3 loop is CASSLGRQGEGNIQYF. As DNA, the CDR3 is TGTGCCAGCAGCTTAGGCCGACAGGGAGAGGGGAACATTCAGTACTTC.

The sample holds many counts of this clonotype. The chain combines TRBV3-1 with TRBJ2-5, with TRBD2 matching over 11 bases. Germline trimming cut 7 bases from V and 2 bases from J; bases unmatched to any gene: 21. This CDR3 spans 20 amino acids. Germline V CDR1 and CDR2: LGHDT, YNNKEL (reference sequence). The DNA for the CDR3 is TGTGCCAGCAAACCAGGTTTTTCGGCTAGCGGGAGGAGTAGTCAAGAGACCCAGTACTTC. As protein: CASKPGFSASGRSSQETQYF.

This clonotype was seen repeatedly, ten times or more. The CDR3 loop reads CAISPGLAGVPSTDTQYF. CDR3 coding DNA: TGTGCCATCAGCCCGGGACTAGCGGGAGTACCAAGCACAGATACGCAGTATTTT. The genes are TRBV10-3 and TRBJ2-3; 14 bases map to TRBD2. Germline CDR1 and CDR2: ENHRY and SYGVKD. V dropped 6 bases and J dropped 0; count of bases not matched to a gene: 8. The CDR3 runs 18 residues.

In its sample, this clonotype was seen many times. The V call is TRBV11-2, the J call TRBJ2-1; D is uncertain. V gave up 5 bases and J gave up 10 bases, with 12 bases separating them. Germline lookup yields CDR1 SGHAT and CDR2 FQNNGV. This CDR3 comprises 12 residues. For the CDR3, the DNA is TGTGCCAGCAGCCTGCAGCTGGGCGAGCAGTTCTTC. This codes for CASSLQLGEQFF.

This clonotype turned up a few times. This chain joins TRBV12-3 or TRBV12-4 and TRBJ1-5, with D hard to call. The CDR3 consists of 14 residues. V was shortened by 3 bases and J by 3 bases, with 9 bases between the two germline ends. Written as DNA, the CDR3 is TGTGCCAGCAGTTTGAGGAGAGTCAATCAGCCCCAGCATTTT. Its translation is CASSLRRVNQPQHF.

V gene TRBV18 combines with J gene TRBJ2-1; D is tentatively TRBD1 or TRBD2 (5 bases each). Germline V gene data show CDR1 as KGHSH and CDR2 as LQKENI. V lost 1 base and J lost 6, with 19 bases in between. The CDR3 length is 17 residues. The CDR3 DNA reads as TGTGCCAGCTCACCACGTGAGCTGGGGGAGACTCTCAATGAGCAGTTCTTC. Protein product: CASSPRELGETLNEQFF.

This clonotype was detected many times. This chain connects TRBV11-3 to TRBJ2-3; the D gene is possibly TRBD2 (6 bases). The germline V and J ends were trimmed by 1 base and 2 bases, with 10 bases remaining between them. The germline V gene has CDR1 SGHNT and CDR2 YENEEA. This CDR3 comprises 15 residues. The CDR3: CASSLGGGITDTQYF. CDR3 nucleotide sequence: TGTGCCAGCAGCTTAGGAGGCGGGATCACAGATACGCAGTATTTT.

Points on this clonotype: The junction departs from germline at one end; a sequencing error may be responsible. J is TRBJ1-3 and V is TRBV20-1; D unresolved. This CDR3 has 16 residues. CDR1 is DFQATT, CDR2 SNEGSKA, per germline (reference sequence). The CDR3 DNA sequence: TGCAGTGCTAGAGGTTGGAGAGAGAGCTCTGGAAACGCCATATATTTT. This gives the protein CSARGWRESSGNAIYF.

Notes on this clonotype: A much larger clone is a single base away; this may be a read error. This chain uses TRBV27 with TRBJ2-1, with 13 bases that match TRBD2. With V trimmed by 1 base and J by 7 bases, 7 bases remained unmatched. This CDR3 has 17 amino acids. Germline V CDR1 and CDR2: MNHEY, SMNVEV (reference sequence). CDR3 sequence: CASSLYPTSGRWNEQFF. The DNA for the CDR3 is TGTGCCAGCAGTTTATATCCGACTAGCGGGAGGTGGAATGAGCAGTTCTTC.

In its sample, this clonotype was seen many times. This rearrangement joins TRBV28 to TRBJ2-5; 10 bases align to TRBD2. CDR1 is MDHEN, CDR2 SYDVKM, per germline. V gave up 7 bases and J gave up 5 bases; unmatched junction bases: 4. CDR3 length equals 13 residues. CDR3 protein: CASNLAGVETQYF. CDR3 coding DNA: TGTGCCAGCAACCTAGCGGGAGTTGAGACCCAGTACTTC.

This clonotype was observed a handful of times. The chain joins TRBV6-5 to TRBJ2-2, with 10 positions matching TRBD2. The CDR3 consists of 16 residues. Germline CDR1 is MNHEY and CDR2 is SVGAGI. V was clipped by 2 bases and J by 0 bases; unmatched bases: 0. The CDR3 loop reads CASSYLAGANTGELFF. CDR3 in DNA: TGTGCCAGCAGTTACCTAGCGGGAGCGAACACCGGGGAGCTGTTTTTT.

The table lists this clonotype with many counts. The chain employs TRBV11-1 and TRBJ1-2; D is undetermined. The CDR3 totals 13 residues. The V and J ends lost 2 bases and 4 bases respectively, with 8 bases between them. Germline CDR1 reads SGHAT; CDR2 reads FQDESV (reference sequence). The DNA for the CDR3 is TGTGCCAGCAGCTTAAGCGGTCCCTATGGCTACACCTTC. This gives the protein CASSLSGPYGYTF.

This clonotype has ten or more counts. Written as DNA, the CDR3 is TGTGCCAGCTCAACAGGGGAGAGAGGCAATCAGCCCCAGCATTTT. Translating it yields CASSTGERGNQPQHF. The chain recombines TRBV18 with TRBJ1-5; 7 bases agree with TRBD1. In germline, CDR1 is KGHSH, CDR2 LQKENI. CDR3 length: 15 residues. J lost 2 bases, V lost 5 bases, and 6 bases had no gene match.

Details on this clonotype: The conserved phenylalanine or tryptophan normally closing the CDR3 is absent here, so this likely arose from a read error. This sequence joins TRBV29-1 and TRBJ2-5; 8 nucleotides line up with TRBD1. Per the germline V gene, CDR1 is SQVTM and CDR2 is ANQGSEA. V trimming: 0 bases; J trimming: 10 bases; junction bases outside the gene matches: 4. The CDR3 is made up of 12 amino acids. CDR3 protein: CSVEDKDRGQYL. CDR3 bases: TGCAGCGTTGAAGATAAAGACAGGGGCCAGTACCTC.

This clonotype was seen repeatedly, ten times or more. The chain couples TRBV28 to TRBJ2-1; perhaps TRBD1 as D (5 bases). CDR1 and CDR2 from the germline V gene are MDHEN and SYDVKM. There are 13 residues in the CDR3. Between the trimmed V and J ends, which lost 6 bases and 4 bases, there was a span of 10 bases. Here the CDR3 reads CASRAREYNEQFF. The CDR3 DNA reads as TGTGCCAGCAGGGCCAGGGAATACAATGAGCAGTTCTTC.

The V call is TRBV5-1, the J call TRBJ2-4, with D tentatively TRBD2 (6 bases). The CDR3 spans 13 residues. CDR1 SGHRS and CDR2 YFSETQ come from the germline V gene. V was pared by 0 bases and J by 7 bases, with 8 bases between. DNA of the CDR3: TGCGCCAGCAGCTTGGGGAGGGCGAACATTCAGTACTTC. Its translation is CASSLGRANIQYF.

Here the CDR3 DNA reads TGTGCCAGCAGCACTTTAGCGGGAGTAAGCGGGGAGCTGTTTTTT. The encoded protein is CASSTLAGVSGELFF. This sequence joins TRBV13 and TRBJ2-2, with TRBD2 identical over 9 bases. The CDR3 spans 15 residues. V lost 5 bases, J lost 7 bases, and 8 bases stayed unmatched. CDR1 is PRHDT and CDR2 is FYEKMQ in the germline V gene (reference sequence).

The sample holds a few counts of this clonotype. This chain joins TRBV2 and TRBJ2-5; the D gene is possibly TRBD2 (5 bases). The CDR3 runs 13 residues. Deletions cut 9 bases from V and 1 base from J, with 12 bases between. Germline CDR1 and CDR2: SNHLY and FYNNEI. In DNA form, the CDR3 reads TGTGCCAGGGCCGGAGGTGGCCAAGAGACCCAGTACTTC. This encodes CARAGGGQETQYF. Full variable domain (rest looked up from reference TRBV2 and TRBJ2-5): EPEVTQTPSHQVTQMGQEVILRCVPISNHLYFYWYRQILGQKVEFLVSFYNNEISEKSEIFDDQFSVERPDGSNFTLKIRSTKLEDSAMYFCARAGGGQETQYFGPGTRLLVL.

CDR3 in amino acids: CASSLISAPEQYF. The CDR3, as DNA: TGTGCCAGCAGCCTCATTAGCGCCCCCGAGCAGTACTTC. The gene calls are TRBV4-2 and TRBJ2-7, with a weak D call TRBD2 (5 bases). The CDR3 runs to 13 residues. Germline assignment: CDR1 LGHNA and CDR2 YNFKEQ. Trimming stripped 4 bases from V and 6 bases from J, with 13 bases between.

CDR3 nucleotides: TGCAGTGCTAGATGGCAGGGCCGCAATGGCTACACCTTC. This gives the protein CSARWQGRNGYTF. The V and J genes are TRBV20-1 and TRBJ1-2; D might be TRBD1 (5 bases). Germline V gene sequence: CDR1 DFQATT, CDR2 SNEGSKA (reference sequence). This CDR3 is 13 amino acids long. Trimming removed 2 bases at V and 6 bases at J, with 13 bases between.

This clonotype has a handful of counts. The chain recombines TRBV4-2 with TRBJ2-1; perhaps D is TRBD1 or TRBD2 (5 bases each). Looked up from germline, CDR1 is LGHNA and CDR2 is YNFKEQ. There are 16 residues in the CDR3. Trimming left V 0 bases short and J 5 bases short, with 14 bases between. The CDR3 DNA is TGTGCCAGCAGCCAAGATCTGAGGGGATCGAACAATGAGCAGTTCTTC. It codes for CASSQDLRGSNNEQFF.

V gene TRBV4-2 combines with J gene TRBJ2-7, with 9 bases fitting TRBD2. V lost 1 base to trimming and J lost 5 bases; unmatched junction nucleotides: 6. The CDR3 is 15 amino acids. CDR1 is LGHNA and CDR2 is YNFKEQ in the germline V gene. The CDR3 DNA reads TGTGCCAGCAGCCAAGTGGTGGCTAGCGGGGACGAGCAGTACTTC. This translates into CASSQVVASGDEQYF.